This T cell receptor beta chain is from a study of blood T cells in healthy people across ages. Primed by a sample-barcoded 5' primer and a J-beta primer mix, a second PCR proceeded for about 7 to 12 cycles. A single record per CDR3 protein comes from TCRdb applying MiXCR to the 5' RACE reads. The table has around 2 million distinct CDR3 sequences, approximately 39% seen once. Germline CDR1 SGHTA, CDR2 FQGNSA. Trimming left V 3 bases short and J 7 bases short, with 12 bases between. This CDR3 has 13 residues. The sequenced sample consisted of blood. The receptor was isolated from a human donor in good health. The V call is TRBV7-2, the J call TRBJ1-2; D is uncertain. The CDR3 DNA follows: TGTGCCAGCAGCTTTGGACCGGGGAGTGGCTACACCTTC. Protein sequence: CASSFGPGSGYTF.